This T cell receptor (beta chain) originates from a study of CXCR3-negative and CXCR3-positive naive CD8 T cells. With UMI labels, 5' RACE was used to prepare the TRB cDNA libraries. From its re-call of the 5' RACE reads, TCRdb lists each CDR3 protein once, without DNA. In all, the sample yields over 40,000 distinct CDR3 sequences. The CDR3 is 15 residues long. Germline lookup yields CDR1 DFQATT and CDR2 SNEGSKA (reference sequence). This chain links TRBV20-1 with TRBJ2-7; the TCRdb D gene call, TRBD2, has no DNA to confirm it. The TCR originated in a human donor in good health. Some clones in this sample may be carry-over from other donors' samples. The sample taken for sequencing was naive CXCR3- CD8+ T cells from blood. As for subset: CD45RO-CCR7+CD27+CD95- naive CD8+ T cells lacking CXCR3 (TNR3-). CDR3 protein: CSAASIAGGTYEQYF.